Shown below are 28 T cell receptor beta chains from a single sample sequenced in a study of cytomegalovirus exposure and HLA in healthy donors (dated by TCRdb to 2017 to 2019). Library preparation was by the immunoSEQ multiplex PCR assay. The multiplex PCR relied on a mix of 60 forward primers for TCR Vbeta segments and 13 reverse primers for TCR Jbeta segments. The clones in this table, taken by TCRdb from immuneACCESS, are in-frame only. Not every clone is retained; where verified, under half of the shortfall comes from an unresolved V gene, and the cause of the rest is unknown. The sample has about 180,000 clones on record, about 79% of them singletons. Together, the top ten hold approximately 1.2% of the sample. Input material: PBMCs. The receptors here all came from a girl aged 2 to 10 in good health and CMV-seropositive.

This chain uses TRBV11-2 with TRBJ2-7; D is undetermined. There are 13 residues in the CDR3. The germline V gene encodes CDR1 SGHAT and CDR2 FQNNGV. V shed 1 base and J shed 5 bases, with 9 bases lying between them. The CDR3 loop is CASSLAGFNEQYF. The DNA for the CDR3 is TGTGCCAGCAGCTTAGCAGGATTTAACGAGCAGTACTTC.

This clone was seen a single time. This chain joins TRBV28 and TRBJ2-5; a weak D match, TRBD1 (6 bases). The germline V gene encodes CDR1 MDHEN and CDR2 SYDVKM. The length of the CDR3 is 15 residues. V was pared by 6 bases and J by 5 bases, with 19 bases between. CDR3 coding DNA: TGTGCCAGCAGCCCCCTGCCAGGGGTTAAGGAGACCCAGTACTTC. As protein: CASSPLPGVKETQYF.

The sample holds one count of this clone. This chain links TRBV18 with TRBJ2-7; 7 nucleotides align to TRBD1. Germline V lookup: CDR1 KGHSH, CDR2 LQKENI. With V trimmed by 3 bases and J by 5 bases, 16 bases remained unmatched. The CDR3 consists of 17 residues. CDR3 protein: CASSPGVAGGWPDEQYF. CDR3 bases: TGTGCCAGCTCACCGGGGGTGGCAGGGGGTTGGCCCGACGAGCAGTACTTC.

This chain's CDR3 is CASSLSSGPYEQYF. The CDR3 coding sequence is TGTGCCAGCAGCTTAAGTTCAGGGCCCTACGAGCAGTACTTC. The rearrangement joins TRBV11-2 to TRBJ2-7; perhaps TRBD1 as D (5 bases). V was pared by 2 bases and J by 2 bases, with 10 bases between. Per germline, CDR1 SGHAT and CDR2 FQNNGV. CDR3 length: 14 residues. Full variable domain (outside the CDR3, taken from reference TRBV11-2 and TRBJ2-7): EAGVAQSPRYKIIEKRQSVAFWCNPISGHATLYWYQQILGQGPKLLIQFQNNGVVDDSQLPKDRFSAERLKGVDSTLKIQPAKLEDSAVYLCASSLSSGPYEQYFGPGTRLTVT.

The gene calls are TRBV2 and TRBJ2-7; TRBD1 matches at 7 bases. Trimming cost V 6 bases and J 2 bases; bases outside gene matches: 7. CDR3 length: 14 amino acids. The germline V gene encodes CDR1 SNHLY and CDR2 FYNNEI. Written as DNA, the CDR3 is TGTGCCAGCAGGACAGGGACATTCCCCTACGAGCAGTACTTC. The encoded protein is CASRTGTFPYEQYF.

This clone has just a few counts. CDR3 sequence: CAWRWDMNTEAFF. The CDR3 nucleotides read TGTGCCTGGAGGTGGGACATGAACACTGAAGCTTTCTTT. The chain joins TRBV30 to TRBJ1-1; a weak D match, TRBD1 (6 bases). CDR3 length equals 13 residues. Trimming removed 3 bases at V and 0 bases at J, with 8 bases between. Germline V gene data show CDR1 as GTSNPN and CDR2 as SVGIG (reference sequence).

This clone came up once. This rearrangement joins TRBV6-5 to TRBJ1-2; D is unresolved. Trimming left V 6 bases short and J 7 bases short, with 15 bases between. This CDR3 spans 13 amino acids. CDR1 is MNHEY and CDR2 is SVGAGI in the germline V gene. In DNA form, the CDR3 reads TGTGCCAGCAGATACCTGCGGGCGGGTGGCTACACCTTC. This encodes CASRYLRAGGYTF.

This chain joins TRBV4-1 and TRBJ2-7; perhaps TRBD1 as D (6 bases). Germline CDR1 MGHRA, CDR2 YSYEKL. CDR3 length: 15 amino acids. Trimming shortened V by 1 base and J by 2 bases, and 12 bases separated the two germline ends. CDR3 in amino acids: CASSQAGVGTYEQYF. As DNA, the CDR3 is TGCGCCAGCAGCCAAGCAGGGGTCGGAACCTACGAGCAGTACTTC.

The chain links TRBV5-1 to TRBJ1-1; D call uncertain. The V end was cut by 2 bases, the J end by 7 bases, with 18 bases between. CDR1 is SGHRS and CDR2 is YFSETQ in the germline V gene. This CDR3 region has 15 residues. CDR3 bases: TGCGCCAGCAGCTTAGGGAGTGCCCCAGTTAGTGAAGCTTTCTTT. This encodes CASSLGSAPVSEAFF.

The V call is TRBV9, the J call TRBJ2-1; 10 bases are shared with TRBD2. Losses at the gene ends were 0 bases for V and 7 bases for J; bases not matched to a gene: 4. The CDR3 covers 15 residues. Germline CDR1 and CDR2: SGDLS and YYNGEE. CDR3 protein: CASSVGNSGRNEQFF. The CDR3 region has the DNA TGTGCCAGCAGCGTAGGTAATAGCGGGAGGAATGAGCAGTTCTTC.

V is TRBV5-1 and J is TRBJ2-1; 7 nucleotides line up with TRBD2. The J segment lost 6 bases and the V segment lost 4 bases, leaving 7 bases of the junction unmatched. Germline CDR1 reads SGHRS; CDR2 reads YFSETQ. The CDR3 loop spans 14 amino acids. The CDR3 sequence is CASSPVGGINEQFF. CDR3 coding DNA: TGCGCCAGCAGCCCCGTCGGGGGGATCAATGAGCAGTTCTTC.

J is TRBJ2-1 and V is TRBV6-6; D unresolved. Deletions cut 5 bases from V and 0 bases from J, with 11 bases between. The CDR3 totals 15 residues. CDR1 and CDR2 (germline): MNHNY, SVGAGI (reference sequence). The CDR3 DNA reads TGTGCCAGCAGTACCGCCCGGAGCTCCTACAATGAGCAGTTCTTC. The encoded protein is CASSTARSSYNEQFF.

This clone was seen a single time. The CDR3 nucleotides are TGCGCCAGCAGCTTAGGAGAGGGTTATCTTAATGAGCAGTTCTTC. Translating gives CASSLGEGYLNEQFF. The chain employs TRBV5-1 and TRBJ2-1; possibly TRBD2 for D (5 bases). Germline lookup yields CDR1 SGHRS and CDR2 YFSETQ. This CDR3 is 15 amino acids long. V dropped 2 bases and J dropped 7 bases, with 16 bases sitting between them.

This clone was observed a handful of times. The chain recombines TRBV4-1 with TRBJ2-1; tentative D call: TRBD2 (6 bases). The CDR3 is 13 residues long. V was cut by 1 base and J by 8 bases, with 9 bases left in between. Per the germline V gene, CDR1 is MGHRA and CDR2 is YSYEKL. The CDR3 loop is CASSQAGVYEQFF. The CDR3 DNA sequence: TGCGCCAGCAGCCAAGCGGGAGTCTATGAGCAGTTCTTC.

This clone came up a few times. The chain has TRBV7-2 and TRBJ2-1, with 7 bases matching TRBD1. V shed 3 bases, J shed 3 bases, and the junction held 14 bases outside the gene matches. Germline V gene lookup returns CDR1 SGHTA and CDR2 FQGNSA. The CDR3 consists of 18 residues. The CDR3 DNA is TGTGCCAGCAGCTTCTCCTTAATTCCGGGACAGAACTACAATGAGCAGTTCTTC. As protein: CASSFSLIPGQNYNEQFF.

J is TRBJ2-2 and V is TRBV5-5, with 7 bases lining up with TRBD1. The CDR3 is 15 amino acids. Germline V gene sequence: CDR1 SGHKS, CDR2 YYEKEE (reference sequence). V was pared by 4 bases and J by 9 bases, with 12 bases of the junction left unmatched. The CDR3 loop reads CASSLTGTDLRELFF. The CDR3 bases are TGTGCCAGCAGCCTGACCGGGACAGACCTTAGGGAGCTGTTTTTT.

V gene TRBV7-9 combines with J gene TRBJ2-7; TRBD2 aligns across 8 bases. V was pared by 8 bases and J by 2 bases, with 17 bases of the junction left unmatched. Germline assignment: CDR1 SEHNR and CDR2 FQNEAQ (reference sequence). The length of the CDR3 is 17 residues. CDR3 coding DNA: TGTGCCAGCGGGGTGGGGAGCGGGAGTCGGCTAGCCTACGAGCAGTACTTC. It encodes CASGVGSGSRLAYEQYF.

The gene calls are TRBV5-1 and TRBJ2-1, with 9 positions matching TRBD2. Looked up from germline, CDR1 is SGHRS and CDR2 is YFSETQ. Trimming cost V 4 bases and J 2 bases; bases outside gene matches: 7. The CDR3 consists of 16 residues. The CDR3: CASSRTERGAYNEQFF. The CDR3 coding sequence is TGCGCCAGCAGCCGAACTGAGCGGGGGGCCTACAATGAGCAGTTCTTC.

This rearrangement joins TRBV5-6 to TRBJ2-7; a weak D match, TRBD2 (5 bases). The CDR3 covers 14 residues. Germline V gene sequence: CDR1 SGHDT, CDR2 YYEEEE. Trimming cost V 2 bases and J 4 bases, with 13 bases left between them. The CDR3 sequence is CASSLEGSWYEQYF. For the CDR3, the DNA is TGTGCCAGCAGCTTAGAGGGTAGTTGGTACGAGCAGTACTTC.

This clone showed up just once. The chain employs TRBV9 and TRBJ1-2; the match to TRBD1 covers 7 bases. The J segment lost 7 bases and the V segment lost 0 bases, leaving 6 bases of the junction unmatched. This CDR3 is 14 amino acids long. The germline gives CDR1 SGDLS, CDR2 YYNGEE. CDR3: CASSVEQGLVGYTF. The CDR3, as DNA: TGTGCCAGCAGCGTAGAACAGGGGCTCGTTGGCTACACCTTC.

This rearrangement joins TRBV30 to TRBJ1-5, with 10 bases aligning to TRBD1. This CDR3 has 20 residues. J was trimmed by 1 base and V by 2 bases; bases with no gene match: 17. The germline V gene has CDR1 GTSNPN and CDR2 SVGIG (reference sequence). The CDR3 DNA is TGTGCCTGGAGTCGACCGCGCCGGGACAGGGGTAGTCAGAGCAATCAGCCCCAGCATTTT. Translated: CAWSRPRRDRGSQSNQPQHF.

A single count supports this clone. CDR3 bases: TGTGCCAGCAGCTTGGGTGAGGGACAGGGTGTTGGTGGCTACACCTTC. Protein: CASSLGEGQGVGGYTF. The V gene is TRBV5-4, the J gene TRBJ1-2, with 9 bases aligning to TRBD1. Germline V gene sequence: CDR1 SGHNT, CDR2 YYREEE (reference sequence). The CDR3 runs 16 residues. V lost 0 bases to trimming and J lost 7 bases; unmatched junction nucleotides: 10.

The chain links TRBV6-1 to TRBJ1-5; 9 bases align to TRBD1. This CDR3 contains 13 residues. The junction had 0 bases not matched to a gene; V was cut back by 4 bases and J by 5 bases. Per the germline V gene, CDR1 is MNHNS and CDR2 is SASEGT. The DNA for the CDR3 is TGTGCCAGCAGTGGGGACAGGGATCAGCCCCAGCATTTT. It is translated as CASSGDRDQPQHF.

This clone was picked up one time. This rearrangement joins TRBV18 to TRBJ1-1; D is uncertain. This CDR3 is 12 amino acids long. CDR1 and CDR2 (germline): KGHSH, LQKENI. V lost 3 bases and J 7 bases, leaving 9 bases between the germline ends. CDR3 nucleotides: TGTGCCAGCTCACCCACAGAGGGTGAAGCTTTCTTT. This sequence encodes CASSPTEGEAFF.

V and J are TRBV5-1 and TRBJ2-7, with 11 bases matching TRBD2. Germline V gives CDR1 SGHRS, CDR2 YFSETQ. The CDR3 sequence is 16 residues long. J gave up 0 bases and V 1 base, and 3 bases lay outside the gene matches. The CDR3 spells CASSLTGTSGSYEQYF. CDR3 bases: TGCGCCAGCAGCTTGACCGGGACTAGCGGCTCCTACGAGCAGTACTTC. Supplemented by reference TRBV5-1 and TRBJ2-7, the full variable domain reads KAGVTQTPRYLIKTRGQQVTLSCSPISGHRSVSWYQQTPGQGLQFLFEYFSETQRNKGNFPGRFSGRQFSNSRSEMNVSTLELGDSALYLCASSLTGTSGSYEQYFGPGTRLTVT.

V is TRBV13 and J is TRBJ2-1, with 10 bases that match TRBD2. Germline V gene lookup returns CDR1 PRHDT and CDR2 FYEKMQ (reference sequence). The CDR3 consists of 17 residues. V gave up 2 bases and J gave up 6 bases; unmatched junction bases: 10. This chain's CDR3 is CASSLIPKREGLNEQFF. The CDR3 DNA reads TGTGCCAGCAGCTTAATTCCCAAGCGGGAGGGCCTCAATGAGCAGTTCTTC.

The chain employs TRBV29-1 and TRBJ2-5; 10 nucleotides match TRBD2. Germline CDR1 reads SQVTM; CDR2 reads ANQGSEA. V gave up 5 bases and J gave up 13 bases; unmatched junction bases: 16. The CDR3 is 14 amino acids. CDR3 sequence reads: CSVRLVAGGWNVYF. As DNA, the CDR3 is TGCAGCGTTCGATTAGTAGCGGGAGGCTGGAATGTGTACTTC.

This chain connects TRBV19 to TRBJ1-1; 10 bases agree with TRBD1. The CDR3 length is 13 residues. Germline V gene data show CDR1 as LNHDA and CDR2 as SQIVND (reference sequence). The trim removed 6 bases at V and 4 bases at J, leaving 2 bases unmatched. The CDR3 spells CASRRTGGTEAFF. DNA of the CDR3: TGTGCCAGTAGAAGGACAGGGGGCACTGAAGCTTTCTTT.